These T cell receptor beta chains were read from a single sample in a study of blood T cell repertoires in COVID-19. Some clones are missing from TCRdb's copy, which holds only in-frame ones; the method was immunoSEQ multiplex PCR. Here the sample spans 300,000 to 400,000 clones, 90% to 95% being singletons. Source material: peripheral blood. These receptors were collected from a woman aged 18-30 years who had recovered from COVID-19. Both conserved end residues are part of each CDR3. A D gene is named only where the DNA matches it firmly. Clone sizes are given selectively: once, few, many, or a class where the clone is expanded.

V,D,J,size,CDR3,DNA
TRBV9,NA,TRBJ2-2,NA,CASSVDSRGANTGELFF,TGTGCCAGCAGCGTAGACTCCAGGGGAGCGAACACCGGGGAGCTGTTTTTT
TRBV7-9,NA,TRBJ1-2,NA,CASSLQPRVPGYTF,TGTGCCAGCAGCTTACAGCCCAGGGTCCCAGGCTACACCTTC
TRBV5-1,NA,TRBJ2-2,NA,CASSSTGELFF,TGCGCCAGCAGTTCTACCGGGGAGCTGTTTTTT
TRBV5-5,TRBD2,TRBJ2-3,few,CASSLVAGGVGDTQYF,TGTGCCAGCAGCTTGGTAGCGGGAGGGGTAGGGGATACGCAGTATTTT
TRBV7-8,NA,TRBJ1-5,few,CASSLAPSSNQPQHF,TGTGCCAGCAGCTTAGCGCCCAGTAGCAATCAGCCCCAGCATTTT
TRBV9,TRBD1,TRBJ1-2,NA,CASSVATGTGENYGYTF,TGTGCCAGCAGCGTAGCTACGGGGACAGGGGAAAACTATGGCTACACCTTC
TRBV2,NA,TRBJ2-2,NA,CASRHRQRASELFF,TGTGCCAGCCGCCACCGCCAGCGGGCGTCCGAGCTGTTTTTT
TRBV7-9,TRBD2,TRBJ2-2,NA,CASSLTGTRGTGELFF,TGTGCCAGCAGCTTAACGGGGACTAGAGGCACCGGGGAGCTGTTTTTT
TRBV14,NA,TRBJ2-3,NA,CASSQDIADTQYF,TGTGCCAGCAGCCAAGATATAGCGGATACGCAGTATTTT
TRBV19,TRBD2,TRBJ2-3,NA,CASSIGLAGAADTQYF,TGTGCCAGTAGTATCGGACTAGCGGGAGCGGCAGATACGCAGTATTTT
TRBV11-2,TRBD1,TRBJ2-4,NA,CASSPGQGAGAKNIQYF,TGTGCCAGCAGCCCAGGACAGGGGGCGGGTGCCAAAAACATTCAGTACTTC
TRBV4-1,NA,TRBJ2-1,few,CASSQAGGSYNEQFF,TGCGCCAGCAGCCAAGCCGGAGGATCCTACAATGAGCAGTTCTTC
TRBV6-5,NA,TRBJ2-1,NA,CASRRATSHEQFF,TGTGCCAGCAGGAGGGCGACTTCCCATGAGCAGTTCTTC
TRBV7-8,NA,TRBJ1-2,NA,CASSLGPGHGKDYGYTF,TGTGCCAGCAGCTTAGGACCGGGACACGGGAAGGACTATGGCTACACCTTC
TRBV29-1,NA,TRBJ1-2,once,CSVRTLNYGYTF,TGCAGCGTCCGGACACTTAACTATGGCTACACCTTC
TRBV28,NA,TRBJ1-1,NA,CASTHWGGMAFF,TGTGCCAGCACCCACTGGGGGGGTATGGCTTTCTTT
TRBV6-6,TRBD2,TRBJ2-2,NA,CASSPDGLAGNTGELFF,TGTGCCAGCAGTCCCGATGGACTAGCGGGAAACACCGGGGAGCTGTTTTTT
TRBV14,NA,TRBJ1-1,NA,CASAQGSGTEAFF,TGTGCCAGCGCACAGGGTTCAGGAACTGAAGCTTTCTTT
TRBV5-6,NA,TRBJ2-1,NA,CASSLGLPHNEQFF,TGTGCCAGCAGCTTGGGACTACCTCACAATGAGCAGTTCTTC
TRBV25-1,NA,TRBJ1-1,NA,CASRLPGDMNTEAFF,TGTGCCAGCCGCCTTCCGGGAGACATGAACACTGAAGCTTTCTTT
TRBV18,TRBD2,TRBJ2-1,NA,CASSPAMREFYDEQFF,TGTGCCAGCTCGCCCGCAATGCGGGAGTTTTACGATGAGCAGTTCTTC
TRBV19,NA,TRBJ1-3,NA,CASSNLGAAGNTIYF,TGTGCCAGTAGTAATCTGGGGGCTGCTGGAAACACCATATATTTT
TRBV6-4,TRBD1,TRBJ1-6,NA,CASSDSDRGSPLHF,TGTGCCAGCAGTGACTCGGACAGGGGATCACCCCTCCACTTT
TRBV12-5,NA,TRBJ2-1,NA,CASASSSYNEQFF,TGTGCTAGTGCGTCTAGCTCCTACAATGAGCAGTTCTTC
TRBV18,TRBD1,TRBJ1-3,NA,CASSPRGTESGNTIYF,TGTGCCAGCTCACCACGGGGGACAGAGTCTGGAAACACCATATATTTT
TRBV27,TRBD2,TRBJ2-5,NA,CASRRLAGGQETQYF,TGTGCCAGCAGAAGGCTAGCGGGAGGACAAGAGACCCAGTACTTC
TRBV6-1,NA,TRBJ2-5,NA,CASSEFGFSQYF,TGTGCCAGCAGTGAATTCGGGTTCTCCCAGTACTTC
TRBV2,NA,TRBJ2-1,NA,CASLGKSSYNEQFF,TGTGCCAGCTTGGGCAAGAGCTCCTACAATGAGCAGTTCTTC
TRBV19,NA,TRBJ1-3,NA,CASSLGGSGNTIYF,TGTGCCAGTAGTCTTGGGGGCTCGGGAAACACCATATATTTT
TRBV9,NA,TRBJ1-3,NA,CASSATQGTGNTIYF,TGTGCCAGCAGCGCCACCCAGGGGACCGGAAACACCATATATTTT
TRBV7-2,NA,TRBJ2-4,NA,CASRRGSKNIQYF,TGTGCCAGCAGGAGAGGGAGCAAAAACATTCAGTACTTC
TRBV6-5,NA,TRBJ1-3,NA,CATLGLSGNTIYF,TGTGCCACCCTGGGACTTTCTGGAAACACCATATATTTT
TRBV7-8,NA,TRBJ1-6,NA,CASSNNKQGLRSPLHF,TGTGCCAGCAGCAACAACAAACAGGGACTACGATCACCCCTCCACTTT
TRBV4-1,NA,TRBJ2-1,NA,CASSLTSGRRGHNEQFF,TGCGCCAGCAGTCTTACTAGCGGCCGAAGGGGGCACAATGAGCAGTTCTTC
TRBV2,NA,TRBJ1-2,NA,CASSEVEGANYGYTF,TGTGCCAGCAGTGAAGTGGAGGGAGCTAACTATGGCTACACCTTC
TRBV15,TRBD2,TRBJ2-3,NA,CATSRDRGVTDTQYF,TGTGCCACCAGCAGAGATCGGGGGGTCACAGATACGCAGTATTTT
TRBV9,NA,TRBJ1-1,once,CASSVGWDTLEAFF,TGTGCCAGCAGCGTAGGTTGGGACACGCTAGAAGCTTTCTTT
TRBV7-2,NA,TRBJ2-5,NA,CASSLSITGVWGEETQYF,TGTGCCAGCAGCTTATCGATAACGGGGGTTTGGGGAGAAGAGACCCAGTACTTC
TRBV5-1,TRBD2,TRBJ2-3,NA,CASSSGLAGVTDTQYF,TGCGCCAGCAGCTCCGGACTAGCGGGAGTGACAGATACGCAGTATTTT
TRBV27,TRBD2,TRBJ2-1,NA,CASSLGGSGNEQFF,TGTGCCAGCAGTTTAGGCGGGAGTGGCAATGAGCAGTTCTTC
TRBV4-3,NA,TRBJ2-2,NA,CASSQDPKVAPNTGELFF,TGCGCCAGCAGCCAAGATCCGAAGGTAGCGCCGAACACCGGGGAGCTGTTTTTT
TRBV5-5,TRBD1,TRBJ2-1,NA,CASSSGTGAYNEQFF,TGTGCCAGCAGCTCCGGGACAGGGGCCTACAATGAGCAGTTCTTC
TRBV30,TRBD1,TRBJ1-1,few,CAWSVLAGGYEAFF,TGTGCCTGGAGTGTACTGGCAGGGGGTTATGAAGCTTTCTTT
TRBV27,NA,TRBJ1-1,NA,CASSSKRGGSAEAFF,TGTGCCAGCAGTTCAAAAAGGGGAGGGAGCGCTGAAGCTTTCTTT
TRBV6-2/TRBV6-3,TRBD2,TRBJ2-1,NA,CASSYPGLGGVNEQFF,TGTGCCAGCAGTTACCCGGGACTAGGAGGCGTGAATGAGCAGTTCTTC
TRBV25-1,TRBD1,TRBJ1-2,NA,CASSEWAGTGSRGYTF,TGTGCCAGCAGTGAATGGGCTGGGACAGGGTCGAGAGGCTACACCTTC
TRBV6-5,NA,TRBJ1-2,NA,CASSYRFKEGPYGYTF,TGTGCCAGCAGTTACAGGTTTAAGGAGGGTCCCTATGGCTACACCTTC
TRBV10-3,TRBD2,TRBJ2-2,NA,CAISGLAGAGTGELFF,TGTGCCATCAGCGGACTAGCGGGAGCGGGCACCGGGGAGCTGTTTTTT
TRBV7-9,NA,TRBJ2-5,NA,CASSFRGSKTQYF,TGTGCCAGCAGCTTCAGGGGCTCGAAGACCCAGTACTTC
TRBV13,NA,TRBJ2-3,NA,CASSSLPSSTDTQYF,TGTGCCAGCAGTTCACTACCTTCTAGCACAGATACGCAGTATTTT
TRBV5-1,NA,TRBJ2-1,NA,CASSLDPGLDEQFF,TGCGCCAGCAGCTTGGATCCGGGTCTAGATGAGCAGTTCTTC
TRBV9,NA,TRBJ2-3,NA,CASSVGPQGWADTQYF,TGTGCCAGCAGCGTAGGTCCACAGGGATGGGCAGATACGCAGTATTTT
TRBV5-1,NA,TRBJ2-3,NA,CASFRLARSRGTDTQYF,TGCGCCAGCTTCCGGCTAGCGAGATCTCGGGGCACAGATACGCAGTATTTT